This TCR beta chain was found in a study of cytomegalovirus exposure and HLA in healthy donors. In this sample, this clone turned up once. Its target is unknown. General study findings and limits: Subsequent analysis showed first-cohort TCR clusters tending to co-occur in more than 95 validation repertoires. Most TCR sequences were rare, but some public TCRs occurred in many donors.

The donors were part of the roughly 120-subject validation cohort, which stood apart from the roughly 670-subject first cohort. The repertoire was sequenced with immunoSEQ multiplex PCR; TCRdb's copy has only in-frame clones and lacks some. Of about 98,000 clones in the sample, roughly 87% were seen once. CDR3 size: 20 residues. Germline CDR1 and CDR2: SNHLY and FYNNEI. V shed 7 bases and J 0 bases; nucleotides not matched to a gene: 17. Source material: PBMCs. The sequence was obtained from a man between 18 and 35 years old in good health and CMV-seropositive. The chain joins TRBV2 to TRBJ2-3; 12 positions match TRBD2. DNA for the CDR3: TGTGCCAGCATACCGTTATTACTAGCGGGAGGCCACCTAAGCACAGATACGCAGTATTTT. Translation gives CASIPLLLAGGHLSTDTQYF.